This T cell receptor (beta chain) was sequenced during a study of vaccination and CD4 T cells after COVID-19. At the Johns Hopkins FTIC core, DNA taken from cultured CD4+ T cells was sequenced by way of the Oncomine TCR Beta short-read assay. Using its own MiXCR run on the PCR reads, TCRdb lists one record per CDR3 protein. The sample holds about 5,700 distinct CDR3 sequences, 25% to 35% seen once. In this sample, this clonotype turned up once. Its cognate antigen is unknown. Treatment specified: roughly 10-day PBMC culture with coronavirus spike peptide pools or control peptides (ViraFEST assay). CD4+ T cells that came from the unexposed donor were collected before the COVID-19 pandemic (2011-2018). CDR3 length: 13 residues. Germline assignment: CDR1 ENHRY and CDR2 SYGVKD. The V gene lost 7 bases and the J gene lost 1 base, with 10 bases spanning the gap.

The chain carries TRBV10-3 and TRBJ2-5; possible D gene TRBD2, 5 bases. The sequence came from a human donor in good health. Source material: CD4+ T cells from blood, cultured in vitro. The DNA for the CDR3 is TGTGCCATCACCTCGGGAAGCCAAGAGACCCAGTACTTC. This translates into CAITSGSQETQYF.